A single sample gave rise to the 14 T cell receptor beta chains below, sequenced in a study of blood T cell repertoires in COVID-19. Assay: immunoSEQ multiplex PCR; the TCRdb copy retains only in-frame clones and omits some. The table shows about 310,000 clones, with 80% to 90% occurring only once. Specimen: peripheral blood. The receptors derive from a man aged 45-60 years with active or convalescent COVID-19.

The chain carries TRBV7-9 and TRBJ1-2; no firm D call. Trimming left V 4 bases short and J 4 bases short, with 13 bases between. Per germline, CDR1 SEHNR and CDR2 FQNEAQ (reference sequence). This CDR3 region has 14 residues. CDR3 residues: CASSSWAAGYGYTF. The CDR3 DNA is TGTGCCAGCAGCTCATGGGCCGCGGGCTATGGCTACACCTTC.

In its sample, this clone was seen a few times. For the CDR3, the DNA is TGTGCCAGCAGATCCGGGACTAGCGATTTCTTC. Amino acid sequence: CASRSGTSDFF. The rearrangement uses TRBV6-5 and TRBJ2-1; 10 bases fit TRBD2. Germline CDR1 is MNHEY and CDR2 is SVGAGI. Germline trimming cut 6 bases from V and 16 bases from J; bases unmatched to any gene: 6. This CDR3 region has 11 residues.

The V gene is TRBV9, the J gene TRBJ2-3; 7 nucleotides match TRBD2. CDR1 is SGDLS and CDR2 is YYNGEE in the germline V gene. The CDR3 sequence is 17 residues long. Trimming took 0 bases from V and 0 from J; bases not matched to a gene: 7. This chain's CDR3 is CASSVATAGRSTDTQYF. The CDR3 region has the DNA TGTGCCAGCAGCGTAGCTACAGCGGGGCGGAGCACAGATACGCAGTATTTT.

The CDR3 DNA reads as TGTGCCAGCAGCTCCCCGGACAGTGGGCGTTATCAGCCCCAGCATTTT. This codes for CASSSPDSGRYQPQHF. V usage is TRBV7-4 and J usage is TRBJ1-5, with TRBD1 as a possible D gene (6 bases). The CDR3 is made up of 16 amino acids. Between the trimmed V and J ends, which lost 4 bases and 5 bases, there was a span of 18 bases. The germline CDR1 and CDR2 sequences are SGHVT and SQSDAQ. Variable domain in full (rest from reference TRBV7-4 and TRBJ1-5): GAGVSQSPRYKVAKRGRDVALRCDSISGHVTLYWYRQTLGQGSEVLTYSQSDAQRDKSGRPSGRFSAERPERSVSTLKIQRTEQGDSAVYLCASSSPDSGRYQPQHFGDGTRLSIL.

This clone was seen just once. The chain uses TRBV7-8 and TRBJ2-7, with a possible D match to TRBD1 (7 bases). The length of the CDR3 is 15 residues. Per the germline V gene, CDR1 is SGHVS and CDR2 is FQNEAQ. V was cut by 1 base and J by 2 bases, with 12 bases left in between. The CDR3 here is CASSLEARGAYEQYF. The CDR3 region has the DNA TGTGCCAGCAGCTTAGAGGCCAGGGGGGCCTACGAGCAGTACTTC.

The chain combines TRBV19 with TRBJ1-5, with D unresolved. Germline V gene data show CDR1 as LNHDA and CDR2 as SQIVND (reference sequence). V lost 6 bases and J lost 3, with 15 bases in between. This CDR3 is built from 15 residues. This CDR3 is CASSFIRRDNQPQHF. The CDR3 bases are TGTGCCAGTAGCTTTATAAGGAGGGACAATCAGCCCCAGCATTTT.

The rearrangement uses TRBV5-1 and TRBJ2-2, with 15 bases identical to TRBD2. Trimming removed 5 bases from V and 2 bases from J; junction bases left unmatched: 4. From germline, CDR1 is SGHRS and CDR2 YFSETQ. There are 17 residues in the CDR3. CDR3 in amino acids: CASSSGLAGGNTGELFF. CDR3 nucleotides: TGCGCCAGCAGTTCGGGACTAGCGGGAGGAAACACCGGGGAGCTGTTTTTT.

V is TRBV5-1 and J is TRBJ2-1; D is possibly TRBD1 (6 bases). Trimming shortened V by 4 bases and J by 6 bases, and 11 bases separated the two germline ends. This CDR3 is 13 amino acids long. The V gene's germline CDR1 is SGHRS and CDR2 YFSETQ. Here the CDR3 DNA reads TGCGCCAGCAGCAGGACAGCATCCAATGAGCAGTTCTTC. It encodes CASSRTASNEQFF.

This clone appeared a single time. The CDR3 DNA reads as TGTGCCAGCAGTTACCCGCAGACTCGGTATGGCTACACCTTC. It is translated as CASSYPQTRYGYTF. The chain joins TRBV6-6 to TRBJ1-2, with unresolved D. The CDR3 runs to 14 residues. Germline V gene lookup returns CDR1 MNHNY and CDR2 SVGAGI (reference sequence). Trimming took 2 bases from V and 5 from J, leaving 12 bases between them.

This chain links TRBV19 with TRBJ2-1, with D possibly matching TRBD2 (6 bases). CDR3 length equals 14 residues. The germline V gene has CDR1 LNHDA and CDR2 SQIVND (reference sequence). V dropped 4 bases and J dropped 4 bases, with 11 bases sitting between them. The CDR3 sequence: CASSTSALYNEQFF. The CDR3, as DNA: TGTGCCAGTAGTACTAGCGCCTTATACAATGAGCAGTTCTTC.

V gene TRBV18 combines with J gene TRBJ1-5; 8 bases are shared with TRBD1. CDR3 length: 15 amino acids. The germline gives CDR1 KGHSH, CDR2 LQKENI. The V gene end was trimmed by 6 bases and the J gene end by 0 bases; junction bases not matched to a gene: 4. The CDR3 region has the DNA TGTGCCAGCTCTAAGACAGGGGATAGCAATCAGCCCCAGCATTTT. It yields the protein CASSKTGDSNQPQHF.

The chain uses TRBV23-1 and TRBJ2-7; 10 bases fit TRBD2. TRBV23-1 is sorted into the ORF group, with uncertain function. The junction had 19 bases not matched to a gene; V was cut back by 8 bases and J by 6 bases. The CDR3 has 17 residues. CDR3 nucleotides: TGCGCCAGCCCCAGAATTGACGTACCGGGACTAGCGTGCGAGCAGTACTTC. It specifies CASPRIDVPGLACEQYF.

The chain couples TRBV4-3 to TRBJ2-2, with D possibly matching TRBD1 (5 bases). The CDR3 length is 15 residues. Germline lookup yields CDR1 LGHNA and CDR2 YSLEER. The germline V and J ends were trimmed by 1 base and 6 bases, with 12 bases remaining between them. Written as DNA, the CDR3 is TGCGCCAGCAGCCAAGCAGGGTTGAAGGCCGGGGAGCTGTTTTTT. It codes for CASSQAGLKAGELFF.

This clone has only a few counts. V usage is TRBV18 and J usage is TRBJ1-6; no clear D. The germline V and J ends were trimmed by 5 bases and 8 bases, with 13 bases remaining between them. Germline values: CDR1 KGHSH, CDR2 LQKENI. There are 14 residues in the CDR3. CDR3 in amino acids: CASSELQMDSPLHF. CDR3 nucleotides: TGTGCCAGCTCAGAGTTGCAAATGGATTCACCCCTCCACTTT.